This TCR gamma chain was captured by sequencing in a study of γδ T cells in repeated Plasmodium falciparum infection. The germline CDR1 and CDR2 sequences are VTNTFY and YDVSTARD (reference sequence). This CDR3 spans 15 amino acids. Sequencing covered both gamma and delta TCR chains per sample. TCRdb reanalysed the multiplex PCR reads via CATT. The table includes 12,000 to 15,000 gamma-chain clones, around 1.5% detected once. This clone showed up many times. This is likely an artifact of a read error, given a far larger clone one base away. Other DNA sequences in the same sample also yield this CDR3. Gammadelta T cells were flow-sorted from PBMC into Vgamma9/Vdelta2+ and Vdelta2-negative populations for bulk analysis.

What was sequenced was gamma-delta T cells from blood. This sequence was found in a pool of human donors (malaria-infected and uninfected, not separated). This chain uses TRGV3 with TRGJ1 or TRGJ2. The CDR3 DNA is TGTGCCACCTGGGACAGGCGTGATGGGGATTATAAGAAGCTCTTT. Amino acid sequence: CATWDRRDGDYKKLF.